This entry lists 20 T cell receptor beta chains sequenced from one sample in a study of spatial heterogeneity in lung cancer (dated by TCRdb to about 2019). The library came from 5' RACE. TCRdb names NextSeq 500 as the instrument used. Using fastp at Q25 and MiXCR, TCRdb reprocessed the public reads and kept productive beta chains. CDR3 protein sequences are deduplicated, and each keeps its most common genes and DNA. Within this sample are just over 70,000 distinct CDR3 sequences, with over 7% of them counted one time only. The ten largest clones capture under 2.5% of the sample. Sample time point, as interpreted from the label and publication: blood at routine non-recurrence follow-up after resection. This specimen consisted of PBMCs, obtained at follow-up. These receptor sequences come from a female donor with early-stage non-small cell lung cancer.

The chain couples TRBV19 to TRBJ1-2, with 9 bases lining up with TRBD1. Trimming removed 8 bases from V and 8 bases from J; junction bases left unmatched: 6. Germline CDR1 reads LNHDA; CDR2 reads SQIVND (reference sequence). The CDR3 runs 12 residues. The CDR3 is CASWDRVDGYTF. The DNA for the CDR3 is TGTGCCAGTTGGGACAGGGTCGACGGCTACACCTTC.

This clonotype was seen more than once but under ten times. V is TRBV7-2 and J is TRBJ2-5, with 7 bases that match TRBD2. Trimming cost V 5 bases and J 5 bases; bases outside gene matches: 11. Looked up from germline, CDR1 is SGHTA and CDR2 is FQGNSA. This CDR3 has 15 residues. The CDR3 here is CASSTGGSGGETQYF. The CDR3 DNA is TGTGCCAGCAGCACCGGAGGTTCGGGAGGCGAGACCCAGTACTTC.

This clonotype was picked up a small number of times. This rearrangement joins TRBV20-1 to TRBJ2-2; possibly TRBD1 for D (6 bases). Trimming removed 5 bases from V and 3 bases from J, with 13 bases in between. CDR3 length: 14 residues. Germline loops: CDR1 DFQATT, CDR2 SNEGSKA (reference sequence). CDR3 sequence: CSARLGTYTGELFF. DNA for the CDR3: TGCAGTGCTCGACTCGGGACATACACCGGGGAGCTGTTTTTT.

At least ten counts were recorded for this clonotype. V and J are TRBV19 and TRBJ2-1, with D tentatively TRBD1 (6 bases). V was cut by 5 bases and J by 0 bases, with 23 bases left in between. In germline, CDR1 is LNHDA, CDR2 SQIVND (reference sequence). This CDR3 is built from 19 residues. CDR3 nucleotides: TGTGCCAGTAGTGCAAGACCCAGGGGTATCAGCGACTCCTACAATGAGCAGTTCTTC. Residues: CASSARPRGISDSYNEQFF.

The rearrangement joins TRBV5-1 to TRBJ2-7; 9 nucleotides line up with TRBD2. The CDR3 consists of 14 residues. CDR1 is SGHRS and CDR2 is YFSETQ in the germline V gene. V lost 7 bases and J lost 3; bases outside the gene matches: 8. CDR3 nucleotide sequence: TGCGCCAGCGGGCTATCTAGCGGGGTCTACGAGCAGTACTTC. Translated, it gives CASGLSSGVYEQYF.

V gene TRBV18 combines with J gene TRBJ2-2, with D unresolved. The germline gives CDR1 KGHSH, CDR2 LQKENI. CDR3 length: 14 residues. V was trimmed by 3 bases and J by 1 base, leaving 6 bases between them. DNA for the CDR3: TGTGCCAGCTCACCCTGGGGGAACACCGGGGAGCTGTTTTTT. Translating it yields CASSPWGNTGELFF.

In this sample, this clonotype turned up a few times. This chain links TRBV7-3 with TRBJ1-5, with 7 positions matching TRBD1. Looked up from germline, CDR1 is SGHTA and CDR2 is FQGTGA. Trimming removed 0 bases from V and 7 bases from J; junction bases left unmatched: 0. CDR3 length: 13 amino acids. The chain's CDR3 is CASSLTGGQPQHF. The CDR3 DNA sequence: TGTGCCAGCAGCTTAACAGGGGGCCAGCCCCAGCATTTT.

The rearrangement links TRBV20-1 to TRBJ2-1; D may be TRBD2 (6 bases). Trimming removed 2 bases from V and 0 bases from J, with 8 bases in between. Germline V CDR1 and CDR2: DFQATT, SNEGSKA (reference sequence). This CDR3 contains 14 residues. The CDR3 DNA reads TGCAGTGCTAGATTAGCGGCCTCCTACAATGAGCAGTTCTTC. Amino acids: CSARLAASYNEQFF.

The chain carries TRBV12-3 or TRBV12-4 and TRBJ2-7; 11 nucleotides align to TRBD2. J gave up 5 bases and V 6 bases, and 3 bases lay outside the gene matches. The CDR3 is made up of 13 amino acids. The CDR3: CASRLAGVHEQYF. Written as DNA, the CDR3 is TGTGCCAGCAGACTAGCGGGAGTCCACGAGCAGTACTTC.

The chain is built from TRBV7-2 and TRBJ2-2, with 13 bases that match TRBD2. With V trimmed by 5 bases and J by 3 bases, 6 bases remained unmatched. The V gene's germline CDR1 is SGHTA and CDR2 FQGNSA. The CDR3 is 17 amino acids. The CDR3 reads CASSTGLAGAYTGELFF. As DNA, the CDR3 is TGTGCCAGCAGCACAGGACTAGCGGGAGCCTACACCGGGGAGCTGTTTTTT.

CDR3 sequence reads: CASSEQTSARRNEQFF. Written as DNA, the CDR3 is TGTGCCAGCAGCGAACAGACTAGCGCCCGTAGAAATGAGCAGTTCTTC. V is TRBV6-5 and J is TRBJ2-1; 8 nucleotides line up with TRBD2. The CDR3 spans 16 residues. Trimming at V came to 6 bases and at J to 7 bases, leaving 14 bases not matched to a gene. Germline V gene data show CDR1 as MNHEY and CDR2 as SVGAGI.

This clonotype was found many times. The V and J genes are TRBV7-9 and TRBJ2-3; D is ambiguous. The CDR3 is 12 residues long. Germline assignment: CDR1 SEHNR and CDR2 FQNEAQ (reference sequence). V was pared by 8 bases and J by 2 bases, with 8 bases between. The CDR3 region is CASGGTTDTQYF. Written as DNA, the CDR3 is TGTGCCAGCGGCGGTACCACAGATACGCAGTATTTT.

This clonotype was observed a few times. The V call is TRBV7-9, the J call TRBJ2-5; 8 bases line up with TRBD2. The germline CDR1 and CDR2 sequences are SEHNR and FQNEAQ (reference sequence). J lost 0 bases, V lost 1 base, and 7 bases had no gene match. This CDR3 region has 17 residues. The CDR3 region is CASSLGAGELYQETQYF. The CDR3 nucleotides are TGTGCCAGCAGCTTAGGAGCGGGAGAACTGTACCAAGAGACCCAGTACTTC.

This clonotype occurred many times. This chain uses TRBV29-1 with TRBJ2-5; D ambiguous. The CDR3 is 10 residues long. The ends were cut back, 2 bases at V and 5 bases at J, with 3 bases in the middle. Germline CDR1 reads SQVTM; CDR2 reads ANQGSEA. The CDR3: CSVESETQYF. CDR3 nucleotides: TGCAGCGTTGAAAGCGAGACCCAGTACTTC.

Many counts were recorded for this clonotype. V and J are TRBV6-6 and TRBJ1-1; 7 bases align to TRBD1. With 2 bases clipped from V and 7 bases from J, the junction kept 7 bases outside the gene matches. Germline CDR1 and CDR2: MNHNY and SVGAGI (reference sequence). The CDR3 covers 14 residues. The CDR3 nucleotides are TGTGCCAGCAGTTACCGGGGGCAGGGGGGTGAAGCTTTCTTT. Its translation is CASSYRGQGGEAFF.

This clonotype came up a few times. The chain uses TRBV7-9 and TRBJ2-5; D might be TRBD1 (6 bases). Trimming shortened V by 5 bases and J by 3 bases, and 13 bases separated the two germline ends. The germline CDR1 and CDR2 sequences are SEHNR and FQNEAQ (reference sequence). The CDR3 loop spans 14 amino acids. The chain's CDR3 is CASSQGQFEETQYF. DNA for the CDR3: TGTGCCAGCAGCCAAGGACAGTTCGAAGAGACCCAGTACTTC.

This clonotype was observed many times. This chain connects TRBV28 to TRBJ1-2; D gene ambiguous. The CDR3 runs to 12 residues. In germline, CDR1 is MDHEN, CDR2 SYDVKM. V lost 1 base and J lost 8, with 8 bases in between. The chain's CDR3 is CASSLSGWGYTF. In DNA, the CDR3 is TGTGCCAGCAGTTTATCGGGGTGGGGCTACACCTTC.

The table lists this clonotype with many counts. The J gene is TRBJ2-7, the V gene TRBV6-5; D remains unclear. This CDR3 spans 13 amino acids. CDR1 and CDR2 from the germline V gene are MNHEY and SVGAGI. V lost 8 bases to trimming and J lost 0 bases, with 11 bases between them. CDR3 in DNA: TGTGCCAGCGAGTCGGATTTCTCCTACGAGCAGTACTTC. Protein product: CASESDFSYEQYF.

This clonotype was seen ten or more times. The CDR3 DNA is TGTGCCAGCAGCCAAGGGTCTAATAGCAATCAGCCCCAGCATTTT. Protein sequence: CASSQGSNSNQPQHF. The chain couples TRBV3-1 to TRBJ1-5, with D unresolved. The V end was cut by 1 base, the J end by 0 bases, with 7 bases between. The CDR3 length is 15 residues. The germline V gene encodes CDR1 LGHDT and CDR2 YNNKEL (reference sequence).

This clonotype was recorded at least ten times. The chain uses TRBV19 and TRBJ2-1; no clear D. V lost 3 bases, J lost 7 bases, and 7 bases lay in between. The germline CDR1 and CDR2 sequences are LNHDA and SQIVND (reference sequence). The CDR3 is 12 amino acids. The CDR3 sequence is CASSMVGNEQFF. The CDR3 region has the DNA TGTGCCAGTAGTATGGTGGGTAATGAGCAGTTCTTC. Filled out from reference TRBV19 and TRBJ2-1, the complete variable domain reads DGGITQSPKYLFRKEGQNVTLSCEQNLNHDAMYWYRQDPGQGLRLIYYSQIVNDFQKGDIAEGYSVSREKKESFPLTVTSAQKNPTAFYLCASSMVGNEQFFGPGTRLTVL.